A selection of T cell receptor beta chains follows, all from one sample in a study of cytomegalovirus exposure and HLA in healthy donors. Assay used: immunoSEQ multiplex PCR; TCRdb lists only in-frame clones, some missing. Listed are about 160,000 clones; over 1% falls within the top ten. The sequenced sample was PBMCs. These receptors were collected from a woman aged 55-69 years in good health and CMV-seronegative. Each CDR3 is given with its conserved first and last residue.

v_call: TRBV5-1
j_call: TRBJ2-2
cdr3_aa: CASSTPRETGELFF

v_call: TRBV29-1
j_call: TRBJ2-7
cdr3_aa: CSVERPGGLGQYF

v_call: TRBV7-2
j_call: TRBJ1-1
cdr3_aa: CASSLEPERVWNTEAFF

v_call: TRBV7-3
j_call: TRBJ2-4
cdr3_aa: CASSRGQGSAKNIQYF

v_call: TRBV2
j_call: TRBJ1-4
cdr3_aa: CASRETSGGKLFF

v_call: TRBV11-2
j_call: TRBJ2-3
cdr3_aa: CASSLVAGADTQYF

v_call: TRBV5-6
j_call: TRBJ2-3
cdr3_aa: CASSLGRAGDTQYF

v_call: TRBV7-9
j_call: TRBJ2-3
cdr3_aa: CASSAGTDTQYF

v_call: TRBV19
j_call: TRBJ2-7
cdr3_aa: CASSINSGTGGYEQYF

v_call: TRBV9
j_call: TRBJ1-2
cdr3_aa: CASSVVAGGEYGYTF

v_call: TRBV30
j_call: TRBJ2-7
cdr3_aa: CAWSGGQGNYEQYF

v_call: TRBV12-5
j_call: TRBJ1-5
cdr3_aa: CASVVGYNQPQHF

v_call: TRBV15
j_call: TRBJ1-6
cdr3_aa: CATSRPQGDNSPLHF

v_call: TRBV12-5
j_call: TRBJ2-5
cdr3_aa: CASGTGVGETQYF

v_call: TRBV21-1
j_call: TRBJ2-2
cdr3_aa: CASSIVRWGGTGGTGELFF

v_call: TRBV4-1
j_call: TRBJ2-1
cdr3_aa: CASSQLTSGGINEQFF

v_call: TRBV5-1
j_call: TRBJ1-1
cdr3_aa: CASSAGSYGTEAFF

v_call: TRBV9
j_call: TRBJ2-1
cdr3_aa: CASSNNPTGFHEQFF

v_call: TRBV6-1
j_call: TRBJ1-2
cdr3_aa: CASSEVVGRGRDGYTF

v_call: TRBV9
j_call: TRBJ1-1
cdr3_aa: CASSPRRRGWTEAFF

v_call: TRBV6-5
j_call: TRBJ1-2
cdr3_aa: CASRDQGATGYTF

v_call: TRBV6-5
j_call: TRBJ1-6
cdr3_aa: CASSYSRARASPLHF

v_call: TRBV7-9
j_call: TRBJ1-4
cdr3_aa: CASSLRADSDEKLFF

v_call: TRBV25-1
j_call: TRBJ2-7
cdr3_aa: CASSSAGRPWEQYF

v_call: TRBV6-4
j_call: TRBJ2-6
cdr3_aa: CASSDSHRAGSLGLSGANVLTF

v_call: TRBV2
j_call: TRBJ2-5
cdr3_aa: CASSGLSGGPKETQYF

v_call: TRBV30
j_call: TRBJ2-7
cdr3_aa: CAWSEQAFFPDKQYF

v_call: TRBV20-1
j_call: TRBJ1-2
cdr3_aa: CSAQTYAGYTF

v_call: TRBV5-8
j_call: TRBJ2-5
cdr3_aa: CANPARLAGETQYF

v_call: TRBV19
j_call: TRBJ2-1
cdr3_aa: CASATWPTGGNNEQFF

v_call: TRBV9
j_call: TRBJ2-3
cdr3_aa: CASSVGLADVTDTQYF

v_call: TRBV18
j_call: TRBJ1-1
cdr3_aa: CASSPPWSQGRSEAFF

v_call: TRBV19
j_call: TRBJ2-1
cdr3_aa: CASSIQGDEQFF

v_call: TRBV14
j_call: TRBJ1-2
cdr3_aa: CASSQALSYGYTF

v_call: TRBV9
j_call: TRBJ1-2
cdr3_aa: CASSVAGLSYGYTF

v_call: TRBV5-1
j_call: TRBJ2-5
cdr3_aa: CASSRGGLAGGQQETQYF

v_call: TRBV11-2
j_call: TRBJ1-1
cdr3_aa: CASRGGQRWTEAFF

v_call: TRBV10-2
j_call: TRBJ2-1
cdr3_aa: CASSESPHYSGGVDEQFF

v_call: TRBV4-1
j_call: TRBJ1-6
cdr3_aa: CASSQGGVGRTPLHF

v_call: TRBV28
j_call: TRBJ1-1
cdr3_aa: CASSLPLLRGTEAFF

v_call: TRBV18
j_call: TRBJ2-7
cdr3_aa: CASSRGQGSNYEQYF

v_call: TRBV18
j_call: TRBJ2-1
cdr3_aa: CASSGTGINEQFF

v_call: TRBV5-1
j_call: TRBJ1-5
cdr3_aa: CASSLGDRVGDQPQHF

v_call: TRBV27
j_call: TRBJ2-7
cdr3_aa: CASSSPYRGRYEQYF

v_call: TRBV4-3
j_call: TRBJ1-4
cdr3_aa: CASSQDRQGDEKLFF

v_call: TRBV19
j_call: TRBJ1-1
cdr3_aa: CASSILGAMNTEAFF

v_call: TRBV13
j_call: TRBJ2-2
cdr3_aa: CASSLVGGSGGYTGELFF

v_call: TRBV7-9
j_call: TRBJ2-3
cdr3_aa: CASSPLVTAEADTQYF